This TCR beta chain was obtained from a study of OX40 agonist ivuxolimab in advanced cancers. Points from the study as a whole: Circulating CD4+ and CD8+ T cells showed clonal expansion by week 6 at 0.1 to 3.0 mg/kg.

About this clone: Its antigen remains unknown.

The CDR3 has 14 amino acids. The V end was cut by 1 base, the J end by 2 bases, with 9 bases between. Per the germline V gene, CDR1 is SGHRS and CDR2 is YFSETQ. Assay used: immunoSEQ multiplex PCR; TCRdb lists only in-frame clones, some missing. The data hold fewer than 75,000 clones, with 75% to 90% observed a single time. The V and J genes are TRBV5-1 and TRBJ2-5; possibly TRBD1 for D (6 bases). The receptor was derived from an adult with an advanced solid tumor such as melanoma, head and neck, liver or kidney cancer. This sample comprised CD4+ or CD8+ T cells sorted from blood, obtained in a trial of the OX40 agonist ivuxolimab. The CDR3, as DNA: TGCGCCAGCAGCTTGTTAACAGGGCAAGAGACCCAGTACTTC. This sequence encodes CASSLLTGQETQYF.